This T cell receptor (beta chain) was captured by sequencing in a study of Graves' ophthalmopathy and Graves' hyperthyroidism. The authors amplified TCR beta CDR3 regions from RNA transcripts. First-round RT-PCR used HTBI primers; second-round multiplex PCR followed. From the multiplex PCR reads, TCRdb called clonotypes with MiXCR, one entry per CDR3 protein. The sample shows approximately 460,000 distinct CDR3 sequences, roughly 14% of them seen only once. The sequence came from a woman in her 30s with Graves' ophthalmopathy. The sequencing input was blood.

The CDR3 DNA reads TGTGCCAGCAGCATAAATAACAGCCCCTATGGCTACACCTTC. It is translated as CASSINNSPYGYTF. The rearrangement joins TRBV3-1 to TRBJ1-2; D uncertain. The CDR3 totals 14 residues. V was shortened by 5 bases and J by 4 bases, with 14 bases between the two germline ends. Per the germline V gene, CDR1 is LGHDT and CDR2 is YNNKEL (reference sequence).